The source of this T cell receptor beta chain is a study of cytomegalovirus exposure and HLA in healthy donors. Study conclusions and caveats: Previous analysis showed most TCR beta V segments were productive about 90% or about 30% of the time.

This CDR3 comprises 15 residues. CDR1 and CDR2 (germline): ENHRY, SYGVKD. Losses at the gene ends were 6 bases for V and 9 bases for J; bases not matched to a gene: 9. PCR primers comprised 60 Vbeta and 13 Jbeta primers. Profiling relied on immunoSEQ multiplex PCR, and the TCRdb table lists in-frame clones only, not all of them. The profile covers around 200,000 clones, with roughly 85% appearing a single time and approximately 2.4% taken by the ten largest. A remark on this clone: The antigen remains undetermined.

This clonotype was obtained from a woman between 45 and 65 years old in good health and CMV-seronegative. This chain uses TRBV10-3 with TRBJ2-1; 12 bases fit TRBD2. Sequencing was performed on PBMCs. DNA of the CDR3: TGTGCCATCAGGAGACTAGCGGGAGACTCCAGTGAGCAGTTCTTC. It specifies CAIRRLAGDSSEQFF.